Below, one TCR beta chain is given with its context. Authors' analysis steps: Reference gene primers were amplified, and this amplification served to estimate nucleated cell counts. TCRdb's table, derived via immunoSEQ multiplex PCR, lists solely in-frame clones and lacks some. The V and J calls and clone size come from that table; D and trimming were worked out from the DNA. The sample lists more than 100,000 clones; 75% to 90% were seen once. This sample was included in a study of blood T cell repertoires in COVID-19. The wider study: Spain, Italy and the United States supplied samples that represented acute and convalescent COVID-19. PBMCs, B-cell-depleted T cells, or T cells provided the cDNA or gDNA that made up the material.

Trimming removed 5 bases from V and 6 bases from J; junction bases left unmatched: 7. In germline, CDR1 is SGHAT, CDR2 FQDESV (reference sequence). The CDR3 runs to 15 residues. The material sequenced was peripheral blood. V usage is TRBV11-1 and J usage is TRBJ1-5; TRBD1 matches 10 bases. This receptor was taken from a man over 45 with active or convalescent COVID-19. The CDR3: CASSADRGRAQPQHF. The CDR3 bases are TGTGCCAGCAGCGCAGACAGGGGGCGCGCTCAGCCCCAGCATTTT.